This TCR beta chain stems from a study of early T cells in non-severe SARS-CoV-2 infection. Study overall: Bulk RNA taken from unsorted whole blood was sequenced, leaving chains unpaired.

Study outcomes and limitations: Sequences matched to VDJdb favored anti-spike CD8 responses, while private and CD4 specificities were missed.

This clonotype was recorded at least ten times. Its antigen is not identified. Researchers tagged individual cDNA molecules with unique molecular identifiers. TCRdb ran MiXCR on the 5' RACE reads and lists one entry per CDR3 protein. Seen here are 37,000 or so distinct CDR3 sequences, roughly 6.2% observed once, and the top ten hold roughly 24%. The CDR3 spans 14 residues. V lost 4 bases to trimming and J lost 5 bases, with 12 bases between them. Germline V CDR1 and CDR2: LGHDT, YNNKEL (reference sequence). This receptor was obtained from an adult who was a healthcare worker with PCR-confirmed SARS-CoV-2 infection or an uninfected control (not recorded which). Sequenced sample: whole blood. This sequence joins TRBV3-1 and TRBJ2-1, with TRBD2 as a possible D gene (5 bases). Here the CDR3 reads CASSLGASNNEQFF. CDR3 bases: TGTGCCAGCAGCCTGGGAGCTTCCAACAATGAGCAGTTCTTC.